This TCR beta chain came from a study of T cell responses to AZD1222 COVID-19 vaccine. Overall study results and limits: The study identified only six AZD1222 recipients as seropositive at baseline. Most donors were white British, females outnumbered males, and clonal diversity was possibly underestimated.

This CDR3 region has 15 residues. The germline gives CDR1 LNHDA, CDR2 SQIVND (reference sequence). Trimming took off 3 bases at V and 6 bases at J, with 12 bases between the two ends. Clones were sequenced by immunoSEQ multiplex PCR, and TCRdb holds only the in-frame ones, with some missing. The data contain roughly 100,000 clones, about four fifths of them singletons. This clone was detected once. Its antigen is still unknown. The source of this sequence is an adult in good health. This rearrangement joins TRBV19 to TRBJ1-6; D call uncertain. The material was peripheral blood, obtained on day 0 of AZD1222 vaccination. This CDR3 is CASSIAWLGNSPLHF. The CDR3 coding sequence is TGTGCCAGTAGTATCGCGTGGCTTGGTAATTCACCCCTCCACTTT. Based on the CDR3 plus reference TRBV19 and TRBJ1-6, the full variable domain is DGGITQSPKYLFRKEGQNVTLSCEQNLNHDAMYWYRQDPGQGLRLIYYSQIVNDFQKGDIAEGYSVSREKKESFPLTVTSAQKNPTAFYLCASSIAWLGNSPLHFGNGTRLTVT.